This T cell receptor beta chain stems from a study of identical twins. General observations from the study: Twin-shared out-of-frame alpha sequences were enriched for low generation probability. Findings depended on cross-sectional statistics rather than tracking the same donors. Abundant cord blood beta clonotypes carried fewer insertions; memory repertoires showed none.

This clonotype was seen repeatedly, ten times or more. Its antigen is currently unknown. TCRdb itself ran the 5' RACE reads through MiXCR, one entry per CDR3 protein. The data show approximately 600,000 distinct CDR3 sequences, with nearly 10% seen just once and 2.5% to 3.5% held by the top ten. Trimming at V came to 8 bases and at J to 8 bases, leaving 17 bases not matched to a gene. Germline CDR1 is SEHNR and CDR2 is FQNEAQ (reference sequence). The CDR3 is made up of 16 amino acids. This same sample was also taken into another study, of yellow fever vaccine responses in identical twins.

The clonotype originates from a woman younger than 35 in good health. The genes are TRBV7-9 and TRBJ2-1; 8 nucleotides match TRBD2. The sample comprised PBMCs. DNA for the CDR3: TGTGCCAGCGGCAATACGGGACTAGATATACGGGATGAGCAGTTCTTC. Protein: CASGNTGLDIRDEQFF. Together with reference TRBV7-9 and TRBJ2-1, the CDR3 gives the full variable domain: DTGVSQNPRHKITKRGQNVTFRCDPISEHNRLYWYRQTLGQGPEFLTYFQNEAQLEKSRLLSDRFSAERPKGSFSTLEIQRTEQGDSAMYLCASGNTGLDIRDEQFFGPGTRLTVL.